This T cell receptor (beta chain) was observed in a study of Ad26.COV2.S vaccination and SARS-CoV-2 variants. Trimming took 1 base from V and 10 from J, leaving 16 bases between them. Germline V gene sequence: CDR1 SEHNR, CDR2 FQNEAQ (reference sequence). The CDR3 extends over 14 amino acids. The repertoire was sequenced with immunoSEQ multiplex PCR; TCRdb's copy has only in-frame clones and lacks some. Here the sample spans roughly 390,000 clones, less than 90% being singletons. Treatment: about 20 received Ad26.COV2.S at low or high dose, single or two shots; several received placebo; per-sample allocation not given. Each sample was drawn 63 days after the first injection (of vaccine or placebo).

The starting material was peripheral blood, obtained in a trial of Ad26.COV2.S vaccine versus placebo. The sequence was collected from a person aged 18-60 years who received the Ad26.COV2.S COVID-19 vaccine or a placebo. The rearrangement uses TRBV7-9 and TRBJ1-1, with D tentatively TRBD1 (5 bases). CDR3 in DNA: TGTGCCAGCAGCTTAGGAGGGACCGACCCGGGAGCTTTCTTT. Translating gives CASSLGGTDPGAFF.